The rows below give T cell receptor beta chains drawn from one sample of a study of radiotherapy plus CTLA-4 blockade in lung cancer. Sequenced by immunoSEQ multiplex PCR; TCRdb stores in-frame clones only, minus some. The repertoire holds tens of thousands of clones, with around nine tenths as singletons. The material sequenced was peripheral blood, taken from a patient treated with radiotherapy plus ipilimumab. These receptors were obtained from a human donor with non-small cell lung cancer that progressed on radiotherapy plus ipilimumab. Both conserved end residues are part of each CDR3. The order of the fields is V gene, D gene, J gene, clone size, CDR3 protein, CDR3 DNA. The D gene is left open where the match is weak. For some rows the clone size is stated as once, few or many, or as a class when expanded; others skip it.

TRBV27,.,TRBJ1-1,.,CASGIRVNTEAFF,TGTGCCAGCGGAATCAGGGTGAACACTGAAGCTTTCTTT
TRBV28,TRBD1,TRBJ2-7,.,CASIPGQAPSEQYF,TGTGCCAGCATACCGGGACAGGCCCCCAGCGAGCAGTACTTC
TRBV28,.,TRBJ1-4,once,CASSSSPPRELFF,TGTGCCAGCAGTTCTAGTCCACCCCGGGAACTGTTTTTT
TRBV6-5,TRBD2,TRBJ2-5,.,CASSRTSGETQYF,TGTGCCAGCAGTCGGACTAGCGGCGAGACCCAGTACTTC
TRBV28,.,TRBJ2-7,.,CASSRGSYEQYF,TGTGCCAGCAGCCGGGGCTCCTACGAGCAGTACTTC
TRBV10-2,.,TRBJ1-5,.,CASSEALVGSNQPQHF,TGCGCCAGCAGTGAGGCTTTAGTGGGGAGCAATCAGCCCCAGCATTTT
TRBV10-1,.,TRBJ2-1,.,CASSHPTTVRTSSSYNEQFF,TGCGCCAGCAGCCACCCGACGACAGTGAGGACGAGTTCCTCCTACAATGAGCAGTTCTTC
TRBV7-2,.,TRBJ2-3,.,CASAGGALRSDTQYF,TGTGCCAGCGCAGGGGGGGCCCTACGATCAGATACGCAGTATTTT
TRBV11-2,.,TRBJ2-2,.,CASSLVLTGTSNTGELFF,TGTGCCAGCAGCTTAGTGTTAACCGGGACGTCGAACACCGGGGAGCTGTTTTTT
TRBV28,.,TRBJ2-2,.,CASSFHPAKDTGELFF,TGTGCCAGCAGTTTCCATCCCGCAAAAGACACCGGGGAGCTGTTTTTT
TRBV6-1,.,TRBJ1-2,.,CASTGGNYGYTF,TGTGCCAGCACGGGAGGTAACTATGGCTACACCTTC
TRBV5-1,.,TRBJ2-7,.,CASSPRGLAYEQYF,TGCGCCAGCAGCCCCAGGGGTTTGGCGTACGAGCAGTACTTC
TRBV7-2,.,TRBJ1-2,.,CASSLRENYGYTF,TGTGCCAGCAGCTTACGTGAGAACTATGGCTACACCTTC
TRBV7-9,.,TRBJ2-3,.,CASSLGGTDTQYF,TGTGCCAGCAGCTTAGGGGGCACAGATACGCAGTATTTT
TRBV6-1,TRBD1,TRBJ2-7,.,CASSKTGTGKGEQYF,TGTGCCAGCAGCAAAACCGGGACAGGGAAGGGCGAGCAGTACTTC
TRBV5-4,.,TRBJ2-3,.,CASSQGGVTDTQYF,TGTGCCAGCAGCCAGGGCGGGGTCACAGATACGCAGTATTTT
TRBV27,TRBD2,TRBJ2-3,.,CASSLGLGSGRADTQYF,TGTGCCAGCAGTTTAGGTTTGGGGAGCGGGAGAGCAGATACGCAGTATTTT
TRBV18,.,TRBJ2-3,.,CASSPFGTRGDTQYF,TGTGCCAGCTCACCATTTGGGACTCGAGGAGATACGCAGTATTTT
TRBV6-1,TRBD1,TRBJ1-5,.,CASIRQGGNQPQHF,TGTGCCAGCATAAGGCAGGGGGGAAATCAGCCCCAGCATTTT
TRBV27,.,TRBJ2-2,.,CASSLGQATGELFF,TGTGCCAGCAGTTTAGGGCAGGCCACCGGGGAGCTGTTTTTT
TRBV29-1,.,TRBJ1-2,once,CSVRDERGYTF,TGCAGCGTCCGGGACGAGAGAGGCTACACCTTC
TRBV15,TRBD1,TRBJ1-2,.,CATSRVGTGSNYGYTF,TGTGCCACCAGCAGAGTGGGGACAGGGTCTAACTATGGCTACACCTTC
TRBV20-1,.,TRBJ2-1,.,CSATENEQFF,TGCAGTGCTACGGAGAATGAGCAGTTCTTC
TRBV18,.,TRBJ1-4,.,CASSPPGRGPTNEKLFF,TGTGCCAGCTCACCACCGGGTAGGGGCCCAACTAATGAAAAACTGTTTTTT
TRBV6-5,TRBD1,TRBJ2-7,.,CASSQGDRSYEQYF,TGTGCCAGCAGTCAAGGGGACAGGTCCTACGAGCAGTACTTC
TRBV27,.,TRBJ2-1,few,CASSQGRDNEQFF,TGTGCCAGCAGTCAAGGCAGGGACAATGAGCAGTTCTTC
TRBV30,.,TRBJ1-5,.,CAWSAPGGSNQPQHF,TGTGCCTGGAGTGCCCCGGGGGGTAGCAATCAGCCCCAGCATTTT